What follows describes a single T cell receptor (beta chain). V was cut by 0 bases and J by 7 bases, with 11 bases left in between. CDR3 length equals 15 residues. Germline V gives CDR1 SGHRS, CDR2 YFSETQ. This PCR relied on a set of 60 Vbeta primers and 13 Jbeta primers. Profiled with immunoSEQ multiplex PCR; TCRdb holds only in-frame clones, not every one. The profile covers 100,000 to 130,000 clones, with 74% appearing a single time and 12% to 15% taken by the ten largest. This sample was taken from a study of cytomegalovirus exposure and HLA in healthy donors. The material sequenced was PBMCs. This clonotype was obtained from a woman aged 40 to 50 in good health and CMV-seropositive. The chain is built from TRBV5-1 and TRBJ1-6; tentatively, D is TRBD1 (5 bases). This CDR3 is CASSLEQAMNSPLHF. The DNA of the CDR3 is TGCGCCAGCAGCTTGGAACAGGCTATGAATTCACCCCTCCACTTT. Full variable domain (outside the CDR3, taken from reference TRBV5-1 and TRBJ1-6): KAGVTQTPRYLIKTRGQQVTLSCSPISGHRSVSWYQQTPGQGLQFLFEYFSETQRNKGNFPGRFSGRQFSNSRSEMNVSTLELGDSALYLCASSLEQAMNSPLHFGNGTRLTVT.